Sequencing of this T cell receptor beta chain was carried out in a study of T cells in Graves' hyperthyroidism and ophthalmopathy. Findings and limits, study-wide: From stable hyperthyroidism, ophthalmopathy was set apart by a 13 V-J model. The model identified upcoming ophthalmopathy a median approximately six months ahead of onset. Blood samples included most of the expanded thyroid clonotypes exceeding 0.001.

This clonotype has ten or more counts. The antigen is not known. Trimming removed 7 bases from V and 6 bases from J; junction bases left unmatched: 8. The CDR3 is 13 amino acids. The germline CDR1 and CDR2 sequences are SNHLY and FYNNEI. RNA transcripts yielded amplified TCR beta CDR3 regions. The HTBI primer set drove a first-round RT-PCR of the TCR CDR3. TCRdb ran MiXCR on the multiplex PCR reads and lists one entry per CDR3 protein. The profile shows roughly 380,000 distinct CDR3 sequences, about 20% of them singletons. Input material: blood. The rearrangement joins TRBV2 to TRBJ1-2; 7 nucleotides agree with TRBD1. The TCR originated in a young woman with Graves' hyperthyroidism. Here the CDR3 reads CASTINQGDGYTF. The CDR3 coding sequence is TGTGCCAGCACCATCAATCAGGGGGATGGCTACACCTTC.